This record looks at one T cell receptor (beta chain) sequence and its context. V was clipped by 0 bases and J by 2 bases; unmatched bases: 7. Germline-derived CDR1 and CDR2 are SGHVS and FNYEAQ. The CDR3 has 18 residues. Here immunoSEQ multiplex PCR was the method, and the copy in TCRdb shows in-frame clones only, minus some. Among 300,000 or so clones listed, around 90% were seen once. Each participant's cohort was designated according to participant-reported clinical history. Recovered status applied to Cohort 3 donors who had two consecutive negative PCRs. It also applied to those with clearance or with symptom resolution. The data are from a study of blood T cell repertoires in COVID-19. Across the whole study: Nucleic acid was either cDNA or gDNA, and it came from T cells, B-cell-depleted T cells, or PBMCs.

Sequenced material: PBMCs or T cells enriched from blood (not recorded which). The origin of this receptor is a woman in her thirties who had recovered from COVID-19. The V gene is TRBV7-6, the J gene TRBJ2-6; 7 bases agree with TRBD1. The CDR3 here is CASSLAPSGTAGANVLTF. The DNA for the CDR3 is TGTGCCAGCAGCTTAGCCCCTTCCGGGACAGCTGGGGCCAACGTCCTGACTTTC.